The entry below gives a single TCR beta chain sequence along with its context. As yet, its antigen is unknown. This sample is part of a study of OX40 agonist ivuxolimab in advanced cancers. Study as a whole: Averaging about 60 years in age, with a range of roughly 20 to 90, the cohort was 65% to 90% male.

Germline CDR1 and CDR2: MDHEN and SYDVKM. The CDR3 runs to 15 residues. J gave up 4 bases and V 5 bases, and 8 bases lay outside the gene matches. Measured with immunoSEQ multiplex PCR; TCRdb has only the in-frame clones, and not every one. The sample lists about 73,000 clones, over 80% seen once, with approximately 0.5% in the top ten. Study-level results: CD4+ and CD8+ T cells in blood underwent clonal expansion by week 6 at 0.1 to 3.0 mg/kg.

Material: CD4+ or CD8+ T cells sorted from blood, obtained in a trial of the OX40 agonist ivuxolimab. The origin of this receptor is an adult with an advanced solid tumor such as melanoma, head and neck, liver or kidney cancer. The V call is TRBV28, the J call TRBJ2-3; TRBD1 matches at 8 bases. Here the CDR3 reads CASSGRDRNADTQYF. CDR3 in DNA: TGTGCCAGCAGTGGCCGGGACAGGAACGCAGATACGCAGTATTTT.